One and the same sample provided the 6 T cell receptor delta chains below, sequenced in a study of γδ T cells in repeated Plasmodium falciparum infection. Flow sorting of PBMC yielded separate Vgamma9/Vdelta2+ and Vdelta2-negative gammadelta T cell populations for bulk repertoire analysis. TCRdb made new clone calls on the multiplex PCR reads using CATT. The sample yields tens of thousands of delta-chain clones, approximately 1.5% seen once. The sequencing input was gamma-delta T cells from blood. All receptors come from a pool of human donors (malaria-infected and uninfected, not separated).

On this clone itself: A read error likely explains this, since a far larger clone differs by one base. Other DNA sequences within the sample encode an identical CDR3. V gene TRDV1 combines with J gene TRDJ1; D gene unclear. Matching the DNA to germline supplied the J gene, which TCRdb does not give. The CDR3 totals 14 residues. CDR1 and CDR2 (germline): TSWWSYY, QGS. CDR3 in DNA: TGTGCTCTCCAGTGGATTCAATACACTGATAAACTCATCTTT. Protein sequence: CALQWIQYTDKLIF.

This clone was seen repeatedly, ten times or more. One end of the junction varies from germline; a read error may be responsible. Within the sample, other DNA sequences also encode this same CDR3. The CDR3 sequence is CALGELLVPSPCQWGIGYTYKLIF. The CDR3 region has the DNA TGTGCTCTTGGGGAACTTCTAGTACCTTCCCCATGCCAGTGGGGGATCGGGTACACCTATAAACTCATCTTT. The V call is TRDV1, the J call TRDJ1; the match to TRDD3 covers 8 bases. CDR1 is TSWWSYY, CDR2 QGS, per germline. CDR3 size: 24 residues.

Ten or more counts support this clone. A far larger clone is a single base away, which makes a read error likely. This sample includes further DNA sequences coding for the same CDR3. This chain joins TRDV1 and TRDJ1; D may be TRDD2 or TRDD3 (5 bases each). The V gene lost 1 base and the J gene lost 1 base, with 19 bases spanning the gap. The CDR3 covers 18 residues. Germline CDR1 is TSWWSYY and CDR2 is QGS. CDR3: CALGEHPTGPGGTDKLIF. CDR3 in DNA: TGTGCTCTTGGGGAACACCCTACCGGACCAGGGGGCACCGATAAACTCATCTTT.

This clone has a handful of counts. This DNA's translation and the protein TCRdb lists, from a much larger clone, do not match at residue 8, likely due to a read error; the protein shown is translated from the DNA. The chain joins TRDV3 to TRDJ1, with 13 bases that match TRDD3. The germline V gene encodes CDR1 TVYSNPD and CDR2 GDNSRS (reference sequence). V gave up 1 base and J gave up 7 bases; unmatched junction bases: 21. The CDR3 runs 19 residues. DNA for the CDR3: TGTGCCTTTATCCCTACTTCCCCCTACTGGGGGATACGTAAGGCTAAACTCATCTTT. This sequence encodes CAFIPTSPYWGIRKAKLIF.

In its sample, this clone was seen a few times. This likely reflects a read error, since a far larger clone is one base away. J is TRDJ1 and V is TRDV1; 9 nucleotides agree with TRDD3. No J gene is reported in TCRdb; it was inferred here by comparing the DNA with germline. The CDR3 totals 21 residues. With V trimmed by 5 bases and J by 0 bases, 22 bases remained unmatched. CDR1 TSWWSYY and CDR2 QGS come from the germline V gene. CDR3: CALGSPLWGPTYWGNTDKLIF. Written as DNA, the CDR3 is TGTGCTCTTGGGTCCCCCTTGTGGGGTCCTACGTACTGGGGGAACACCGATAAACTCATCTTT.

This clone has a count of ten or more. This likely came from a read error, as a far larger clone is one base away. Other DNA sequences in this sample translate to the same CDR3. CDR3: CACDTGGYSWDTRQMFF. The CDR3 DNA sequence: TGTGCCTGCGACACTGGGGGATACTCCTGGGACACCCGACAGATGTTTTTC. The rearrangement uses TRDV2 and TRDJ3; 11 bases are shared with TRDD3. TCRdb leaves out the J gene; it was filled in here by matching the DNA to germline. The CDR3 totals 17 residues. Germline V gene lookup returns CDR1 GEAIGNYY and CDR2 EKD.